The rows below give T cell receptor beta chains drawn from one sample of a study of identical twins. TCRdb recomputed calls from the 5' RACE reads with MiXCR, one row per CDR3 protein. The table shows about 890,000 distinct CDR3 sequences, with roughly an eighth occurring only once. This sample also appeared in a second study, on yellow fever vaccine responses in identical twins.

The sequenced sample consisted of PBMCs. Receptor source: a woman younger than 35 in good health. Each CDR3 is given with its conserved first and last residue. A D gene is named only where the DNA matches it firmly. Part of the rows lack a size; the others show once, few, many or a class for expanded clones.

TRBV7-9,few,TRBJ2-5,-,CASKPPLETQYF,TGTGCCAGCAAGCCACCATTAGAGACCCAGTACTTC
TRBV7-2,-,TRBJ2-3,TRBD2,CASSSETSGGGTDTQYF,TGTGCCAGCAGCTCGGAGACTAGCGGGGGGGGAACAGATACGCAGTATTTT
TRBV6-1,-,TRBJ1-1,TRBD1,CAIGQGAQNTEAFF,TGTGCCATTGGACAGGGGGCGCAGAACACTGAAGCTTTCTTT
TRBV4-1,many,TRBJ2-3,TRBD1,CASSQERDRGTDTQYF,TGCGCCAGCAGCCAGGAGCGAGACAGGGGTACAGATACGCAGTATTTT
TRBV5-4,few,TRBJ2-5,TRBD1,CASSPGQRETQYF,TGTGCCAGCAGCCCGGGACAGAGAGAGACCCAGTACTTC
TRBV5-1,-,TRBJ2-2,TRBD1,CASSSIIGTVNTGELFF,TGCGCCAGCAGCTCGATTATCGGGACAGTGAACACCGGGGAGCTGTTTTTT
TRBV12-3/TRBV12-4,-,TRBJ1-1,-,CASRGRDGMNTEAFF,TGTGCCAGCAGGGGACGGGACGGCATGAACACTGAAGCTTTCTTT
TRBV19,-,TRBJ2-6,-,CASRPGAGANVLTF,TGTGCCAGTAGGCCGGGGGCCGGGGCCAACGTCCTGACTTTC
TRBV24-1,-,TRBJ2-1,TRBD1,CATSDSTPVGQGASEQFF,TGTGCCACCAGTGATTCAACGCCCGTGGGGCAGGGGGCGAGTGAGCAGTTCTTC
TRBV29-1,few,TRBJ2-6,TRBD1,CSVEDRATHNVLTF,TGCAGCGTAGAGGACAGGGCTACACACAACGTCCTGACTTTC
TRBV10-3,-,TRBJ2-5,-,CAISRIKAETQYF,TGTGCCATCAGCCGTATCAAAGCAGAGACCCAGTACTTC
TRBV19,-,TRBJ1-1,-,CASSTRNPTLGRRLVF,TGTGCCAGTAGTACCCGGAATCCTACCCTGGGACGTCGGCTGGTCTTT
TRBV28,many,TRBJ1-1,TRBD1,CASSSRFRDRENTEAFF,TGTGCCAGCAGTTCCCGATTTAGGGACAGGGAGAACACTGAAGCTTTCTTT
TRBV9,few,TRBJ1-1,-,CASSLISSGTEAFF,TGTGCCAGCAGCCTAATTTCAAGCGGGACTGAAGCTTTCTTT
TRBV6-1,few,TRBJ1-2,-,CASARANYGYTF,TGTGCCAGCGCCCGGGCTAACTATGGCTACACCTTC
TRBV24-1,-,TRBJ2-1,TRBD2,CATSDWTSPSSYNEQFF,TGTGCCACCAGTGATTGGACTAGCCCAAGCTCCTACAATGAGCAGTTCTTC
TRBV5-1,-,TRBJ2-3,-,CASNILQVASTDTQYF,TGCGCCAGCAACATCCTCCAGGTAGCAAGCACAGATACGCAGTATTTT
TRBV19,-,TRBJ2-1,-,CASSLYRNPYNEQFF,TGTGCCAGTAGTCTTTATCGCAACCCCTACAATGAGCAGTTCTTC
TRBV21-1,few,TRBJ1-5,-,CASSKEGQRCQPQHF,TGTGCCAGCAGCAAAGAAGGACAGAGGTGTCAGCCCCAGCATTTT
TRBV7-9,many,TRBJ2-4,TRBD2,CASSLGALAGGDIQYF,TGTGCCAGCAGCTTAGGAGCTCTAGCGGGAGGCGACATTCAGTACTTC
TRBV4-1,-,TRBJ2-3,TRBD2,CASSQELGGRGVADTQYF,TGCGCCAGCAGCCAAGAGCTGGGAGGGAGGGGTGTAGCAGATACGCAGTATTTT
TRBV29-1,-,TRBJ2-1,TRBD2,CSVAPLAGHSSYNEQFF,TGCAGCGTTGCCCCGTTAGCGGGCCATTCCTCCTACAATGAGCAGTTCTTC
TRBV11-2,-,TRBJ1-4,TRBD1,CASGQGNEKLFF,TGTGCCAGCGGACAGGGGAATGAAAAACTGTTTTTT
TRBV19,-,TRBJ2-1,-,CASSIFNEQFF,TGTGCCAGTAGTATTTTCAATGAGCAGTTCTTC
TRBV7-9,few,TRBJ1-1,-,CASSHIQENTEAFF,TGTGCCAGCAGTCACATCCAGGAGAACACTGAAGCTTTCTTT
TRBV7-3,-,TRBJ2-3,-,CASSPLPGSDTQYF,TGTGCCAGCAGCCCCCTCCCGGGTTCAGATACGCAGTATTTT
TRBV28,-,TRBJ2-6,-,CASSLIPGANVLTF,TGTGCCAGCAGTTTAATCCCTGGGGCCAACGTCCTGACTTTC
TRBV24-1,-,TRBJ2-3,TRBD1,CATSDKGTGSTDTQYF,TGTGCCACCAGTGACAAAGGGACAGGGAGCACAGATACGCAGTATTTT
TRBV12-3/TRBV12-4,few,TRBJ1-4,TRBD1,CASSLGDSPTNEKLFF,TGTGCCAGCAGTTTAGGGGACAGTCCAACTAATGAAAAACTGTTTTTT
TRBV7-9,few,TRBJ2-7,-,CASSTTEEQYF,TGTGCCAGCAGTACCACAGAAGAGCAGTACTTC